This passage covers 29 T cell receptor beta chains from one sample sequenced in a study of T cell changes during pregnancy in multiple sclerosis. The assay was immunoSEQ multiplex PCR, and TCRdb's table has in-frame clones only and misses some. This table holds approximately 40,000 clones, under 95% found once. The sequencing here drew on CD4+ T cells from peripheral blood mononuclear cells, taken in the third trimester of pregnancy. These receptor sequences come from a female donor in good health, enrolled as a control in a pregnancy study.

The V gene is TRBV11-2, the J gene TRBJ2-7; 10 nucleotides line up with TRBD1. Looked up from germline, CDR1 is SGHAT and CDR2 is FQNNGV. The length of the CDR3 is 15 residues. J was trimmed by 5 bases and V by 2 bases; bases with no gene match: 6. CDR3 sequence: CASSLPGQGSDEQYF. CDR3 DNA sequence: TGTGCCAGCAGCTTACCGGGACAGGGGAGCGACGAGCAGTACTTC.

The chain combines TRBV9 with TRBJ2-7; a possible D gene is TRBD1 (6 bases). Trimming pared 2 bases from V and 6 bases from J, leaving 15 bases between. Germline assignment: CDR1 SGDLS and CDR2 YYNGEE. The CDR3 runs 14 residues. The CDR3 sequence is CASSVTRGFGEQYF. In DNA, the CDR3 is TGTGCCAGCAGCGTTACTAGGGGGTTCGGCGAGCAGTACTTC.

This clone has just a few counts. The chain employs TRBV9 and TRBJ1-3; 7 nucleotides line up with TRBD1. Germline V gene data show CDR1 as SGDLS and CDR2 as YYNGEE. V lost 0 bases and J lost 5; bases outside the gene matches: 11. The CDR3 extends over 17 amino acids. The CDR3 DNA sequence: TGTGCCAGCAGCGTAGATCCGGGACAGCTTGTTCGAAACACCATATATTTT. It yields the protein CASSVDPGQLVRNTIYF. Complete variable domain (other parts from reference TRBV9 and TRBJ1-3): DSGVTQTPKHLITATGQRVTLRCSPRSGDLSVYWYQQSLDQGLQFLIQYYNGEERAKGNILERFSAQQFPDLHSELNLSSLELGDSALYFCASSVDPGQLVRNTIYFGEGSWLTVV.

The rearrangement uses TRBV6-1 and TRBJ2-2, with D perhaps matching TRBD1 (6 bases). Per germline, CDR1 MNHNS and CDR2 SASEGT. V lost 5 bases, J lost 7 bases, and 11 bases lay in between. The CDR3 has 13 residues. CDR3 nucleotides: TGTGCCAGCAGTATCACAGGGAACGGGGAGCTGTTTTTT. This encodes CASSITGNGELFF.

This clone was seen a few times. The genes are TRBV30 and TRBJ1-1; unclear D gene. V was pared by 3 bases and J by 9 bases, with 11 bases between. Per the germline V gene, CDR1 is GTSNPN and CDR2 is SVGIG (reference sequence). The CDR3 totals 11 residues. As DNA, the CDR3 is TGTGCCTGGAGCACGGGAGCAAAAGCTTTCTTT. It is translated as CAWSTGAKAFF.

The CDR3 spells CASSISSSQGGTYEQYF. DNA of the CDR3: TGTGCCAGTAGTATTTCCTCGTCACAGGGGGGGACCTACGAGCAGTACTTC. The chain carries TRBV19 and TRBJ2-7; tentative D call: TRBD1 (8 bases). The CDR3 length is 17 residues. Trimming pared 3 bases from V and 2 bases from J, leaving 20 bases between. Germline CDR1 is LNHDA and CDR2 is SQIVND (reference sequence).

This clone showed up just once. The CDR3 sequence is CASSQSLAGSTYNEQFF. CDR3 nucleotide sequence: TGTGCCAGCAGCCAATCACTGGCAGGGTCTACCTACAATGAGCAGTTCTTC. V and J are TRBV16 and TRBJ2-1; maybe TRBD1 (5 bases). This CDR3 has 17 residues. CDR1 KGHSY and CDR2 FQNENV come from the germline V gene. The ends were cut back, 0 bases at V and 2 bases at J, with 14 bases in the middle.

This rearrangement joins TRBV5-4 to TRBJ2-4; D is perhaps TRBD2 (6 bases). The length of the CDR3 is 15 residues. The V gene lost 7 bases and the J gene lost 0 bases, with 14 bases spanning the gap. Germline CDR1 reads SGHNT; CDR2 reads YYREEE (reference sequence). CDR3: CASSEGHLAKNIQYF. For the CDR3, the DNA is TGTGCCAGCTCGGAGGGCCACCTAGCCAAAAACATTCAGTACTTC.

This rearrangement joins TRBV28 to TRBJ2-4; weak D call: TRBD2 (5 bases). The CDR3 runs 14 residues. Trimming removed 2 bases from V and 6 bases from J, with 11 bases in between. CDR1 MDHEN and CDR2 SYDVKM come from the germline V gene. The CDR3 sequence is CASSLIEGRNIQYF. For the CDR3, the DNA is TGTGCCAGCAGTTTAATCGAGGGAAGAAACATTCAGTACTTC.

This rearrangement joins TRBV5-1 to TRBJ2-3, with D tentatively TRBD1 (6 bases). CDR1 is SGHRS, CDR2 YFSETQ, per germline. V dropped 4 bases and J dropped 2 bases, with 11 bases sitting between them. The CDR3 runs to 14 residues. The CDR3 bases are TGCGCCAGCAGCCCAGGACAGCACACAGATACGCAGTATTTT. It yields the protein CASSPGQHTDTQYF.

The V and J genes are TRBV6-1 and TRBJ1-4; possible D gene TRBD1, 5 bases. Germline V gene sequence: CDR1 MNHNS, CDR2 SASEGT. Trimming left V 5 bases short and J 5 bases short, with 12 bases between. The CDR3 consists of 14 residues. CDR3 protein: CASSSRVGNEKLFF. The CDR3 DNA reads TGTGCCAGCAGTTCCAGGGTAGGGAATGAAAAACTGTTTTTT.

This rearrangement joins TRBV7-2 to TRBJ1-3; D may be TRBD1 (5 bases). The CDR3 spans 16 residues. The germline V gene has CDR1 SGHTA and CDR2 FQGNSA. The germline V and J ends were trimmed by 4 bases and 0 bases, with 13 bases remaining between them. The CDR3 loop is CASSSRQSLSGNTIYF. The CDR3 bases are TGTGCCAGCAGCTCCCGACAGAGCCTCTCTGGAAACACCATATATTTT.

In its sample, this clone was seen once. The V call is TRBV10-1, the J call TRBJ2-5; 9 bases agree with TRBD2. The length of the CDR3 is 13 residues. Unmatched junction bases numbered 7, after V lost 9 bases and J lost 5 bases. Germline loops: CDR1 WNHNN, CDR2 SYGVQD (reference sequence). The CDR3 region has the DNA TGCGCCAGTGCTTTAGCGGGGGCCGAGACCCAGTACTTC. Protein: CASALAGAETQYF.

In this sample, this clone turned up a few times. This sequence joins TRBV2 and TRBJ2-2; D is perhaps TRBD1 (5 bases). Trimming pared 4 bases from V and 3 bases from J, leaving 9 bases between. The CDR3 totals 14 residues. Germline V lookup: CDR1 SNHLY, CDR2 FYNNEI. The CDR3 loop reads CASSGLGDTGELFF. In nucleotides, the CDR3 is TGTGCCAGCAGTGGTTTAGGGGACACCGGGGAGCTGTTTTTT.

As regards this clone: Distinct nucleotide sequences in the sample also encode this CDR3. This chain joins TRBV27 and TRBJ1-1; 8 bases agree with TRBD1. Trimming took 5 bases from V and 2 from J; bases not matched to a gene: 4. The CDR3 runs 14 residues. Germline V gene data show CDR1 as MNHEY and CDR2 as SMNVEV (reference sequence). The CDR3 is CASSQQGGNTEAFF. The CDR3 DNA sequence: TGTGCCAGCAGTCAACAGGGGGGTAACACTGAAGCTTTCTTT.

The count of this clone is one. V and J are TRBV2 and TRBJ2-2, with D tentatively TRBD2 (6 bases). This CDR3 region has 13 residues. The ends were cut back, 8 bases at V and 6 bases at J, with 13 bases in the middle. Germline V CDR1 and CDR2: SNHLY, FYNNEI. This CDR3 is CASEARESGELFF. The CDR3 nucleotides are TGTGCCAGCGAGGCCCGGGAGTCCGGGGAGCTGTTTTTT.

The chain joins TRBV19 to TRBJ1-1, with 11 bases fitting TRBD1. This CDR3 has 17 residues. Germline trimming cut 3 bases from V and 4 bases from J; bases unmatched to any gene: 10. The germline V gene encodes CDR1 LNHDA and CDR2 SQIVND (reference sequence). The CDR3 here is CASSIRRRGQGATEAFF. CDR3 nucleotides: TGTGCCAGTAGTATTCGGCGGCGAGGACAGGGGGCCACTGAAGCTTTCTTT.

The chain is built from TRBV29-1 and TRBJ2-1, with 7 bases identical to TRBD1. Germline V gene lookup returns CDR1 SQVTM and CDR2 ANQGSEA. Germline trimming cut 0 bases from V and 7 bases from J; bases unmatched to any gene: 9. This CDR3 spans 15 amino acids. DNA of the CDR3: TGCAGCGTTGAAGAGTCGGAGACAGGGCTAAATGAGCAGTTCTTC. Translating gives CSVEESETGLNEQFF.

The genes are TRBV11-2 and TRBJ1-6; D is unclear. The CDR3 spans 15 residues. V was pared by 0 bases and J by 9 bases, with 12 bases between. The germline CDR1 and CDR2 sequences are SGHAT and FQNNGV. CDR3 coding DNA: TGTGCCAGCAGCTTAGAATCCGCGCGGGTTTCACCCCTCCACTTT. It translates to CASSLESARVSPLHF.

This chain joins TRBV7-8 and TRBJ2-7, with 10 bases identical to TRBD2. The CDR3 length is 15 residues. Germline CDR1 reads SGHVS; CDR2 reads FQNEAQ. Trimming took 6 bases from V and 2 from J; bases not matched to a gene: 7. CDR3 region: CASSRSLAGAYEQYF. Here the CDR3 DNA reads TGTGCCAGCAGTCGGAGTCTAGCGGGAGCCTACGAGCAGTACTTC.

This chain connects TRBV7-9 to TRBJ2-1, with D possibly being TRBD2 (6 bases). CDR3 size: 15 residues. Germline CDR1 is SEHNR and CDR2 is FQNEAQ (reference sequence). Trimming cost V 5 bases and J 3 bases, with 14 bases left between them. CDR3 protein: CASSPTGLDYNEQFF. DNA of the CDR3: TGTGCCAGCAGCCCTACGGGACTGGACTACAATGAGCAGTTCTTC. Full variable domain (missing parts from reference TRBV7-9 and TRBJ2-1): DTGVSQNPRHKITKRGQNVTFRCDPISEHNRLYWYRQTLGQGPEFLTYFQNEAQLEKSRLLSDRFSAERPKGSFSTLEIQRTEQGDSAMYLCASSPTGLDYNEQFFGPGTRLTVL.

The V and J genes are TRBV28 and TRBJ2-7; D is perhaps TRBD2 (6 bases). The germline V gene encodes CDR1 MDHEN and CDR2 SYDVKM. The CDR3 sequence is 13 residues long. V was cut by 8 bases and J by 4 bases, with 15 bases left in between. Written as DNA, the CDR3 is TGTGCCAGCGCCACCGGAGGGGATTACGAGCAGTACTTC. It is translated as CASATGGDYEQYF.

The chain is built from TRBV6-5 and TRBJ1-3; no clear D. The CDR3 length is 15 residues. V lost 5 bases to trimming and J lost 0 bases, with 11 bases between them. Germline values: CDR1 MNHEY, CDR2 SVGAGI. DNA for the CDR3: TGTGCCAGCAGTCGAACAGACTACTCTGGAAACACCATATATTTT. Its protein is CASSRTDYSGNTIYF.

V and J are TRBV19 and TRBJ2-5, with a weak D call TRBD2 (6 bases). The germline V and J ends were trimmed by 6 bases and 4 bases, with 12 bases remaining between them. This CDR3 has 13 residues. Germline lookup yields CDR1 LNHDA and CDR2 SQIVND (reference sequence). CDR3 in amino acids: CASSPLGGETQYF. The DNA for the CDR3 is TGTGCCAGTAGCCCCCTGGGGGGAGAGACCCAGTACTTC.

DNA for the CDR3: TGTGCCAGCAAGCCGCCGGGGGGTCACAATCAGCCCCAGCATTTT. Amino acid sequence: CASKPPGGHNQPQHF. The J gene is TRBJ1-5, the V gene TRBV6-1; D might be TRBD1 (5 bases). Trimming removed 7 bases at V and 3 bases at J, with 16 bases between. CDR1 is MNHNS and CDR2 is SASEGT in the germline V gene. This CDR3 contains 15 residues.

V usage is TRBV5-1 and J usage is TRBJ1-5, with 7 bases that match TRBD1. This CDR3 has 15 residues. V shed 0 bases and J 2 bases; nucleotides not matched to a gene: 2. Germline CDR1 SGHRS, CDR2 YFSETQ. CDR3 nucleotides: TGCGCCAGCAGCTTGGGACAGGGCGGCAATCAGCCCCAGCATTTT. The encoded protein is CASSLGQGGNQPQHF.

The V gene is TRBV5-4, the J gene TRBJ2-3; maybe TRBD1 (5 bases). Germline-derived CDR1 and CDR2 are SGHNT and YYREEE (reference sequence). The V and J ends lost 2 bases and 8 bases respectively, with 6 bases between them. The CDR3 loop spans 11 amino acids. CDR3 DNA sequence: TGTGCCAGCAGCTTACAGGCTACGCAGTATTTT. It codes for CASSLQATQYF.

The chain combines TRBV19 with TRBJ1-2; D is unresolved. This CDR3 region has 13 residues. Trimming removed 7 bases at V and 2 bases at J, with 11 bases between. Looked up from germline, CDR1 is LNHDA and CDR2 is SQIVND (reference sequence). CDR3 region: CASTRGWNYGYTF. CDR3 sequence (DNA): TGTGCCAGTACCCGGGGTTGGAACTATGGCTACACCTTC.

The table lists this clone with a count of one. V gene TRBV7-9 combines with J gene TRBJ2-3; 10 nucleotides agree with TRBD2. The CDR3 loop spans 15 amino acids. V shed 6 bases, J shed 4 bases, and the junction held 7 bases outside the gene matches. Germline V lookup: CDR1 SEHNR, CDR2 FQNEAQ (reference sequence). Here the CDR3 reads CASRASGSGADTQYF. CDR3 sequence (DNA): TGTGCCAGCAGGGCTAGCGGGAGTGGTGCAGATACGCAGTATTTT.